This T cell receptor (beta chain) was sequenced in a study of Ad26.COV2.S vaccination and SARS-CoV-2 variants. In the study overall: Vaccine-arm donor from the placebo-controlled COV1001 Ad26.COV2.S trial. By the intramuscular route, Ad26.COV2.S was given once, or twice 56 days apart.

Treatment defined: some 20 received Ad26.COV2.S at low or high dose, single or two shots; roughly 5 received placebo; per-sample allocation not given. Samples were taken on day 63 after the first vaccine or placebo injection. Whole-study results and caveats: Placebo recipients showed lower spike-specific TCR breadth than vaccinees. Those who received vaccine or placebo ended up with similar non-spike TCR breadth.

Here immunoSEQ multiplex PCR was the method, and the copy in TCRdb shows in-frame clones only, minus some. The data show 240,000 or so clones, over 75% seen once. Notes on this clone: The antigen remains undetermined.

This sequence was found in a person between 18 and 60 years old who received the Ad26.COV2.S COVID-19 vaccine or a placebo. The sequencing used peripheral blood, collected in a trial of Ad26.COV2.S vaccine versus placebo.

In nucleotides, the CDR3 is TGTGCCAGCAAAGGGGGCCCTTGGACCTACGAGCAGTACTTC. Translated: CASKGGPWTYEQYF. The chain recombines TRBV6-5 with TRBJ2-7, with 7 positions matching TRBD1. After removal of 7 bases from V and 2 bases from J, the junction contained 8 bases not matched to a gene. Germline-derived CDR1 and CDR2 are MNHEY and SVGAGI. This CDR3 contains 14 residues.